These T cell receptor beta chains were read from a single sample in a study of T-cell reconstitution after alpha-beta-depleted transplantation in children. MiXCR, run by TCRdb on the PCR reads, gives a single entry per CDR3 protein. The repertoire consists of about 470,000 distinct CDR3 sequences, with 43% occurring once and the leading ten covering roughly a quarter. Source: PBMCs, taken before TCRalphabeta/CD19-depleted stem cell transplant. Receptors were obtained from a girl aged 2 to 9 with aplastic anemia, due to receive a stem cell transplant. Each CDR3 is given with its conserved first and last residue.

>TRBV7-2|TRBJ2-2
CASRTGLDGELFF
>TRBV6-2/TRBV6-3|TRBJ2-1
CASSPHRVSYNEQFF
>TRBV15|TRBJ2-5
CATSSRIQGTGYQETQYF
>TRBV4-2|TRBJ1-2
CASSQEKGLRGYTF
>TRBV7-6|TRBJ1-1
CASSGSQGIEAFF
>TRBV20-1|TRBJ2-1
CSAQARTSYNEQFF
>TRBV5-1|TRBJ2-1
CASSFPRQGPNEQFF
>TRBV7-9|TRBJ1-4
CASSLAAAGIEKLFF
>TRBV12-3/TRBV12-4|TRBJ2-7
CASSLWVRVGVKNEQYF
>TRBV5-5|TRBJ2-2
CASSLLTGSVTGELFF
>TRBV29-1|TRBJ2-5
CSVRLPAETQYF
>TRBV20-1|TRBJ2-1
CSAGDAVPPEQFF
>TRBV18|TRBJ1-1
CASSVSPGTGGLSTEAFF
>TRBV10-2|TRBJ2-7
CASSESRDSNYEQYF
>TRBV7-2|TRBJ2-1
CASSLWGGGSYNEQFF
>TRBV29-1|TRBJ2-3
CSVNRARSTDTQYF